Listed below are T cell receptor beta chains from one sample, sequenced in a study of long-term antiretroviral therapy in people with HIV. This table comes from immunoSEQ multiplex PCR, and its TCRdb copy is limited to in-frame clones, with some not included. The sample shows some 23,000 clones, 80% to 90% of them seen only once. This sample comprised unsorted PBMCs, obtained around 4.6 years after starting antiretroviral therapy. All receptors derive from a man aged 30 to 45 with HIV. The CDR3 runs from the conserved cysteine through the conserved F or W. A D gene is named only where the DNA matches it firmly. The listing skips clone size in some rows; elsewhere it reads once, few, many or a size class.

j_call v_call d_call clone_size cdr3_aa cdr3_nt
TRBJ2-7 TRBV7-8 NA NA CASSLAHEQYF TGTGCCAGCAGCTTAGCCCACGAGCAGTACTTC
TRBJ2-1 TRBV5-4 NA NA CASSLISADGDEQFF TGTGCCAGCAGCTTGATTAGCGCGGACGGGGATGAGCAGTTCTTC
TRBJ2-3 TRBV10-3 NA NA CAIWGDSTDTQYF TGTGCCATCTGGGGGGATAGCACAGATACGCAGTATTTT
TRBJ1-1 TRBV4-3 NA NA CASSQRGRAEAFF TGCGCCAGCAGCCAGCGGGGCAGGGCTGAAGCTTTCTTT
TRBJ1-1 TRBV5-1 NA NA CASSWDPKNTEAFF TGCGCCAGCAGCTGGGACCCCAAGAACACTGAAGCTTTCTTT
TRBJ1-5 TRBV19 NA NA CASSIHGSNQPQHF TGTGCCAGTAGTATCCACGGGAGCAATCAGCCCCAGCATTTT
TRBJ2-1 TRBV7-9 TRBD2 NA CASSLEVAGGTTHEQFF TGTGCCAGCAGCTTAGAGGTAGCGGGGGGCACAACACATGAGCAGTTCTTC
TRBJ1-2 TRBV18 NA NA CASSPFSRDQNYGYTF TGTGCCAGCTCACCATTCTCAAGGGACCAAAACTATGGCTACACCTTC
TRBJ2-2 TRBV27 NA once CASSPDPPLNIAPNTGELFF TGTGCCAGCAGTCCCGACCCACCGTTAAATATAGCACCGAACACCGGGGAGCTGTTTTTT
TRBJ2-7 TRBV28 TRBD2 NA CASNVASGGWDSYEQYF TGTGCCAGCAATGTGGCTAGCGGGGGGTGGGACTCCTACGAGCAGTACTTC
TRBJ1-2 TRBV15 NA NA CATSPWTVNNYGYTF TGTGCCACCAGCCCTTGGACAGTGAATAACTATGGCTACACCTTC
TRBJ2-7 TRBV2 TRBD2 NA CASGEAGAPTYEQYF TGTGCCAGCGGTGAAGCGGGAGCCCCTACCTACGAGCAGTACTTC
TRBJ2-2 TRBV5-5 TRBD1 NA CASSLRQGADGELFF TGTGCCAGCAGCCTCCGACAGGGGGCTGACGGGGAGCTGTTTTTT
TRBJ2-1 TRBV14 NA NA CASSQDRGRTLQNNEQFF TGTGCCAGCAGCCAAGATAGGGGGAGGACTCTACAGAACAATGAGCAGTTCTTC
TRBJ2-2 TRBV4-3 NA NA CASSQEGQNDTGELFF TGCGCCAGCAGCCAAGAGGGCCAGAACGACACCGGGGAGCTGTTTTTT
TRBJ2-3 TRBV14 NA NA CASSLTVGDTQYF TGTGCCAGCAGCCTAACCGTAGGAGATACGCAGTATTTT
TRBJ2-6 TRBV5-6 TRBD2 NA CASSRGAGRLSGANVLTF TGTGCCAGCAGCAGGGGAGCGGGACGGCTCTCTGGGGCCAACGTCCTGACTTTC
TRBJ2-1 TRBV13 TRBD1 NA CASSLATRRTGHYNEQFF TGTGCCAGCAGCTTAGCGACCCGTCGGACAGGGCACTACAATGAGCAGTTCTTC
TRBJ2-7 TRBV5-1 TRBD2 once CASMGLDYYEQYF TGCGCCAGCATGGGACTAGATTACTACGAGCAGTACTTC
TRBJ2-3 TRBV29-1 NA once CSVEDRYGNTDTQYF TGCAGCGTTGAAGATAGGTACGGTAACACAGATACGCAGTATTTT
TRBJ1-2 TRBV9 NA few CASSAKVDYGYTF TGTGCCAGCAGCGCCAAGGTGGACTATGGCTACACCTTC
TRBJ1-3 TRBV6-5 NA NA CASSYSTASGNTIYF TGTGCCAGCAGTTACTCGACGGCCTCTGGAAACACCATATATTTT
TRBJ2-7 TRBV7-3 TRBD1 NA CASSLGQGRGEQYF TGTGCCAGCAGCTTAGGACAGGGCAGAGGGGAGCAGTACTTC
TRBJ2-3 TRBV6-6 NA NA CASSYSGGAGDTQYF TGTGCCAGCAGTTACTCGGGGGGGGCGGGAGATACGCAGTATTTT
TRBJ2-2 TRBV6-1 TRBD2 once CASRTLAGVTGELFF TGTGCCAGCAGGACACTAGCGGGAGTTACTGGGGAGCTGTTTTTT
TRBJ1-4 TRBV15 TRBD1 NA CATSSPRDSHEKLFF TGTGCCACCAGCAGCCCCAGGGACAGCCACGAAAAACTGTTTTTT
TRBJ2-6 TRBV4-2 TRBD1 NA CASSQDLGRGSGANVLTF TGTGCCAGCAGCCAAGATCTGGGCAGGGGGTCTGGGGCCAACGTCCTGACTTTC
TRBJ1-4 TRBV19 TRBD1 NA CATQRPGGQNEKLFF TGTGCCACTCAACGGCCAGGGGGCCAGAATGAAAAACTGTTTTTT
TRBJ2-1 TRBV19 NA NA CASRVGGNNEQFF TGTGCCAGTAGGGTTGGGGGGAACAATGAGCAGTTCTTC
TRBJ2-5 TRBV6-6 NA NA CASSPDRRGFETQYF TGTGCCAGCAGTCCTGACCGGCGGGGTTTTGAGACCCAGTACTTC
TRBJ2-1 TRBV5-8 TRBD2 NA CASSWPSGGSSYNEQFF TGTGCCAGCAGCTGGCCTAGCGGGGGCTCCTCCTACAATGAGCAGTTCTTC
TRBJ2-3 TRBV6-1 TRBD2 NA CASSDFPAGGTDTQYF TGTGCCAGCAGTGATTTCCCGGCGGGAGGCACAGATACGCAGTATTTT
TRBJ1-1 TRBV4-2 TRBD1 NA CASSQRTGAGPGAFF TGTGCCAGCAGCCAACGGACAGGGGCCGGTCCGGGAGCTTTCTTT
TRBJ1-2 TRBV6-1 NA NA CASGGPYGYTF TGTGCCAGCGGGGGTCCCTATGGCTACACCTTC
TRBJ1-1 TRBV2 NA NA CASRLNTEAFF TGTGCCAGCCGGTTAAACACTGAAGCTTTCTTT